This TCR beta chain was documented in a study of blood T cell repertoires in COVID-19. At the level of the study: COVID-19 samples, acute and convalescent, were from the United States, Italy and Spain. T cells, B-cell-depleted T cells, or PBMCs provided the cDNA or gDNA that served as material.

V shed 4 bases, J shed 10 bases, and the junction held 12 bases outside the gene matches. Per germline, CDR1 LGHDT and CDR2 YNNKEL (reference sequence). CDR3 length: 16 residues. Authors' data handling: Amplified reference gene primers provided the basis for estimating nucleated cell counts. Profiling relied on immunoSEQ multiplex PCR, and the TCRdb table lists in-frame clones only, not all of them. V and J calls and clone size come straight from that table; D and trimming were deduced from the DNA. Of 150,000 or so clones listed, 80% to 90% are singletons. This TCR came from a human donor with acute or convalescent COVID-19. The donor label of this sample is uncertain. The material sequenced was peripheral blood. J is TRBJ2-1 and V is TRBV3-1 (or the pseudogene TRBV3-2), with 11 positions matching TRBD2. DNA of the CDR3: TGTGCCAGCAGCCCCTATAGCGGGGGGGCCTTAGGGGAGCAGTTCTTC. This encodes CASSPYSGGALGEQFF.